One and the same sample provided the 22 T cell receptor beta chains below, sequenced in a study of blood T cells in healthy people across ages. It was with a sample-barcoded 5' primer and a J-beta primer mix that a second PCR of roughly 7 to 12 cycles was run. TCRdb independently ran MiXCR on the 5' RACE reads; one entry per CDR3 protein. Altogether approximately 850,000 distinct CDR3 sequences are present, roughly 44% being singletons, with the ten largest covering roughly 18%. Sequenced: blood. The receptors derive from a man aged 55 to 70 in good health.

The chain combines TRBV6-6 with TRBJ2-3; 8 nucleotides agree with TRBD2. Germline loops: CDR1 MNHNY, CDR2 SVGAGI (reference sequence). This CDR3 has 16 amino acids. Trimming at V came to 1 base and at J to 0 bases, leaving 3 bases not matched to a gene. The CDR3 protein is CASSYFRGGSTDTQYF. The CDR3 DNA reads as TGTGCCAGCAGTTACTTCCGGGGGGGGAGCACAGATACGCAGTATTTT.

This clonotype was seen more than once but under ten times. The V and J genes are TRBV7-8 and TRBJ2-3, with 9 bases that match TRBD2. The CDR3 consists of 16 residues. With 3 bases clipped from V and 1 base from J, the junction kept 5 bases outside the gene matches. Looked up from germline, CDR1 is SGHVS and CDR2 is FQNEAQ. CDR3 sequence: CASSFGTSYGTDTQYF. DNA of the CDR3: TGTGCCAGCAGCTTTGGGACTAGCTATGGCACAGATACGCAGTATTTT. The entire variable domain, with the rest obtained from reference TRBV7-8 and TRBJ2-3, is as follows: GAGVSQSPRYKVAKRGQDVALRCDPISGHVSLFWYQQALGQGPEFLTYFQNEAQLDKSGLPSDRFFAERPEGSVSTLKIQRTQQEDSAVYLCASSFGTSYGTDTQYFGPGTRLTVL.

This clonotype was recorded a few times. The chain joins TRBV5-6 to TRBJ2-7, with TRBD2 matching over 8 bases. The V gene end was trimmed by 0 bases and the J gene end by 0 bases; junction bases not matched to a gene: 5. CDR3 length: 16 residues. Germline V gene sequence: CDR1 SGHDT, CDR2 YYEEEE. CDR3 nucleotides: TGTGCCAGCAGCTTGGGAATAGCGGGGCGCTCCTACGAGCAGTACTTC. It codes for CASSLGIAGRSYEQYF.

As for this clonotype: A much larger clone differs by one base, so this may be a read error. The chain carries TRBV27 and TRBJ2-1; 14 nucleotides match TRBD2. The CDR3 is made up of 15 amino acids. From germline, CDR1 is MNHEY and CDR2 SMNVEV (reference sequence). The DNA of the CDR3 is TGTACCAGCAGTCAAGGGACTAGCGGGGGTAATGAGCAGTTCTTC. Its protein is CTSSQGTSGGNEQFF.

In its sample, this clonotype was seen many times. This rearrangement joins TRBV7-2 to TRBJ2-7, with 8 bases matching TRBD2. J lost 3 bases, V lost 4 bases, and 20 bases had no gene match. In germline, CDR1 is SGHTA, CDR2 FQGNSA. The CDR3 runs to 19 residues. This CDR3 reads CASSSGLARRSSSGYEQYF. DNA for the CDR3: TGTGCCAGCAGCTCCGGACTAGCAAGGCGTTCGTCGTCGGGCTACGAGCAGTACTTC.

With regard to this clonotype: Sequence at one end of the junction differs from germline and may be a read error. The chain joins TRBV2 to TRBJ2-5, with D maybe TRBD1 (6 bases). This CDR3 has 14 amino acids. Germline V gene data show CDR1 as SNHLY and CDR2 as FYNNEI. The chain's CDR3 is CAGSYREYQETQYF. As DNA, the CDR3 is TGTGCCGGCAGTTACAGGGAGTACCAAGAGACCCAGTACTTC.

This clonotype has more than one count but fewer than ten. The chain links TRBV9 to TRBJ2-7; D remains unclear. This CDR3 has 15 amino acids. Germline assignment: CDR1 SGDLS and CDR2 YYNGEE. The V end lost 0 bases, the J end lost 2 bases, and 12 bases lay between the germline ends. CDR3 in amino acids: CASSVAAGPTYEQYF. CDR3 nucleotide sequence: TGTGCCAGCAGCGTAGCGGCAGGCCCAACCTACGAGCAGTACTTC.

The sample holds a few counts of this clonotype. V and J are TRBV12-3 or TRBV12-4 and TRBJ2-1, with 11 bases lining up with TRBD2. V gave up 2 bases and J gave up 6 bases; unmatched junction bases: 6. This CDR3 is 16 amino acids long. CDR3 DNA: TGTGCCAGCAGTTTATTAGCGGGGGGGCCGGGCAATGAGCAGTTCTTC. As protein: CASSLLAGGPGNEQFF.

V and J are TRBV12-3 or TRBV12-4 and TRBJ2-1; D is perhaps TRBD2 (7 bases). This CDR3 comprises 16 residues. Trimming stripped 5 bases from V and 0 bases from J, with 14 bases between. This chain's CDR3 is CASSPGGLSSYNEQFF. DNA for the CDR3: TGTGCCAGCAGTCCGGGGGGCTTGAGCTCCTACAATGAGCAGTTCTTC.

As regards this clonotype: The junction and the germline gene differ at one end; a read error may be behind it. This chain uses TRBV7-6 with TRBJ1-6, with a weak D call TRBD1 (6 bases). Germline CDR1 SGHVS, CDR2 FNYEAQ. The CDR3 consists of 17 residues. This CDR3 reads CASSSMITGSDNAPLHF. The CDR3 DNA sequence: TGTGCCAGCAGCAGTATGATAACAGGGAGTGATAATGCACCCCTCCACTTT.

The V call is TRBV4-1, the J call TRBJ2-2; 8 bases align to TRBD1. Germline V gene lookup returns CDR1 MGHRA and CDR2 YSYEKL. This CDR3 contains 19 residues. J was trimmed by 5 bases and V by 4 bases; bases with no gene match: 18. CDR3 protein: CASSRNLGQGGGPTGELFF. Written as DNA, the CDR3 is TGCGCCAGCAGCCGGAATCTCGGACAGGGAGGTGGTCCAACCGGGGAGCTGTTTTTT.

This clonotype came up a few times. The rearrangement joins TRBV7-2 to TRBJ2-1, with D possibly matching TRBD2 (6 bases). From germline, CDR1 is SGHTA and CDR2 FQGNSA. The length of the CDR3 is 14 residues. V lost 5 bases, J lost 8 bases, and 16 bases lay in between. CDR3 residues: CASSTPGRGDEQFF. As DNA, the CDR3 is TGTGCCAGCAGCACCCCCGGGCGGGGAGATGAGCAGTTCTTC.

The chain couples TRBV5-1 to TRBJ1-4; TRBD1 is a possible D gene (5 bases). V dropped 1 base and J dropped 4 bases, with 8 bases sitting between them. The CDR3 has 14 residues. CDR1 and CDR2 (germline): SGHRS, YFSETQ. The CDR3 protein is CASSLRGNNEKLFF. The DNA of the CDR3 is TGCGCCAGCAGCTTGAGGGGCAATAATGAAAAACTGTTTTTT.

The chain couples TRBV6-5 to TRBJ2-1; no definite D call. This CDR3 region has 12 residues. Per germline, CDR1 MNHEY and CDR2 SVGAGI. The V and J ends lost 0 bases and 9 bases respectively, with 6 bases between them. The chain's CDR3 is CASSYSGAEQFF. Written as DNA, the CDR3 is TGTGCCAGCAGTTACTCAGGTGCTGAGCAGTTCTTC.

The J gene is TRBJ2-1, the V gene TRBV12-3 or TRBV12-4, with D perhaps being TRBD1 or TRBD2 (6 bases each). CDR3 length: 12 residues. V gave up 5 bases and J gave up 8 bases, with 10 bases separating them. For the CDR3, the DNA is TGTGCCAGCAGTAGGGGGGTTGATGAGCAGTTCTTC. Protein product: CASSRGVDEQFF.

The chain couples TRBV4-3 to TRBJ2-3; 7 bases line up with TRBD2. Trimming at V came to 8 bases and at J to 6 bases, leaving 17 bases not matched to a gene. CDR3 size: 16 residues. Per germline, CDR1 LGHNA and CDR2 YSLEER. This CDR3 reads CASASELGGGRDTQYF. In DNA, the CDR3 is TGCGCCAGCGCCTCGGAGCTTGGCGGGGGTCGTGATACGCAGTATTTT.

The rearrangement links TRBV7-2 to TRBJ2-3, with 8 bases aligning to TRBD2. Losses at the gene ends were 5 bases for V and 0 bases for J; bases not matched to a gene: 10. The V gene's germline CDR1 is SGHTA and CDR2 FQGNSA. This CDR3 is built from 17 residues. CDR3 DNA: TGTGCCAGCAGCGCATCAATCGGGAGGGGGAGCACAGATACGCAGTATTTT. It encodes CASSASIGRGSTDTQYF.

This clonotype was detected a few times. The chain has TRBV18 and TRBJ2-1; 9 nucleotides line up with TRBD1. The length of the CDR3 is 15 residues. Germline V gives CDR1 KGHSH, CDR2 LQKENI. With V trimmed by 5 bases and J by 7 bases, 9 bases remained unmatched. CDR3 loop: CASSGGQGAFNEQFF. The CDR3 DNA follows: TGTGCCAGCTCAGGGGGACAGGGAGCCTTTAATGAGCAGTTCTTC.

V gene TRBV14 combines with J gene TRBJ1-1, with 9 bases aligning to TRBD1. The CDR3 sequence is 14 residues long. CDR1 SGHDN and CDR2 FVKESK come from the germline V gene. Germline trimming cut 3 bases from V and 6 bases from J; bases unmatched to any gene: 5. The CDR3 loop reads CASSHTQGASEAFF. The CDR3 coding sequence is TGTGCCAGCAGCCATACACAGGGGGCCTCTGAAGCTTTCTTT.

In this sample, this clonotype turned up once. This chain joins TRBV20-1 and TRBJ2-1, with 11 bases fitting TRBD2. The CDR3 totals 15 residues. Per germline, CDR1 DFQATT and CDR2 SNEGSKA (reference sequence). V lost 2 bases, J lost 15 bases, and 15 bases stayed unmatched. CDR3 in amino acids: CSARPSSGGPRTWFF. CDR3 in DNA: TGCAGTGCTAGACCTTCTAGCGGGGGGCCGCGTACTTGGTTCTTC.

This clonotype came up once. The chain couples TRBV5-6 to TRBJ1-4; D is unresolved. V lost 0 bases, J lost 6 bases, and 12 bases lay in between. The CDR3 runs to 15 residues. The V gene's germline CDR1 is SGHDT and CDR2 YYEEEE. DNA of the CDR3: TGTGCCAGCAGCTTGGATCGGGGTCTCGATGAAAAACTGTTTTTT. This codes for CASSLDRGLDEKLFF.

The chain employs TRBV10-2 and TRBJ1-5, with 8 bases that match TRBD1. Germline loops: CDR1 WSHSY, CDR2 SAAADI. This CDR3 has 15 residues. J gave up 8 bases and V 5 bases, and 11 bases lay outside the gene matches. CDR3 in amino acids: CASSRTGKGGEPQHF. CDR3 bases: TGCGCCAGCAGTCGGACAGGGAAGGGTGGGGAGCCCCAGCATTTT.